Shown below are 25 T cell receptor beta chains from a single sample sequenced in a study of response to subunit inactivated influenza vaccine (dated by TCRdb to between 2018 and 2020). Receptor libraries were prepared by RT-PCR. Sequencing used an Illumina HiSeq 2500. The public reads were quality trimmed at Q25 with fastp and then assembled into clones with MiXCR by TCRdb, keeping productive beta chains. When rows share a CDR3 protein, they turn into one entry using the most common DNA and genes. This sample holds about 700,000 distinct CDR3 sequences; about 15% were observed only once. The top ten hold less than 8.5% of the sample. Source: PBMCs from blood, taken around 14 days before vaccination. The receptor set was obtained from a man aged 50 to 60 who received an inactivated influenza vaccine. Donor details come from another sample of the same person, matched by shared clones.

This clonotype has more than one count but fewer than ten. The V gene is TRBV7-3, the J gene TRBJ1-1; D is ambiguous. CDR3 size: 13 residues. Per germline, CDR1 SGHTA and CDR2 FQGTGA. V was clipped by 5 bases and J by 2 bases, with 9 bases between them. CDR3 bases: TGTGCCAGCAGCCCGACTCATAACACTGAAGCTTTCTTT. The encoded protein is CASSPTHNTEAFF.

The V and J genes are TRBV2 and TRBJ2-7; 7 bases are a match to TRBD2. Germline loops: CDR1 SNHLY, CDR2 FYNNEI. V was clipped by 5 bases and J by 8 bases; unmatched bases: 21. The CDR3 has 17 residues. The CDR3 protein is CASSSRGDLSRPSKQYF. As DNA, the CDR3 is TGTGCCAGCAGTTCCCGGGGGGACCTTTCGCGGCCTAGCAAGCAGTACTTC.

The sample holds a few counts of this clonotype. The chain uses TRBV20-1 and TRBJ2-7; D is unresolved. CDR1 and CDR2 (germline): DFQATT, SNEGSKA (reference sequence). The V end was cut by 3 bases, the J end by 2 bases, with 11 bases between. This CDR3 region has 13 residues. CDR3 bases: TGCAGTGCTAGGAATAGGGATGCCTACGAGCAGTACTTC. This gives the protein CSARNRDAYEQYF.

This clonotype was recorded at least ten times. The chain joins TRBV29-1 to TRBJ2-3; 7 bases map to TRBD2. V lost 4 bases and J lost 2; bases outside the gene matches: 3. There are 13 residues in the CDR3. From germline, CDR1 is SQVTM and CDR2 ANQGSEA. Here the CDR3 DNA reads TGCAGCGTTGTGCGGGAGTACACAGATACGCAGTATTTT. Protein sequence: CSVVREYTDTQYF.

CDR3 region: CASSARDAGPYEQYF. CDR3 nucleotides: TGCGCCAGCAGTGCTCGGGACGCCGGGCCATACGAGCAGTACTTC. The J gene is TRBJ2-7, the V gene TRBV4-3, with D perhaps given as TRBD1 or TRBD2 (5 bases each). The length of the CDR3 is 15 residues. Germline CDR1 is LGHNA and CDR2 is YSLEER. V shed 6 bases and J shed 4 bases, with 19 bases lying between them.

This clonotype has only a few counts. The gene calls are TRBV28 and TRBJ2-4; D might be TRBD1 (8 bases). The CDR3 loop spans 18 amino acids. Germline CDR1 MDHEN, CDR2 SYDVKM. The germline V and J ends were trimmed by 6 bases and 1 base, with 22 bases remaining between them. CDR3 residues: CASSSGQGGVFAKNIQYF. Here the CDR3 DNA reads TGTGCCAGCAGCAGCGGACAGGGAGGGGTCTTCGCCAAAAACATTCAGTACTTC.

This chain joins TRBV5-1 and TRBJ1-1, with 8 bases aligning to TRBD1. CDR1 and CDR2 (germline): SGHRS, YFSETQ. The CDR3 has 13 residues. J gave up 10 bases and V 3 bases, and 8 bases lay outside the gene matches. CDR3 amino acids: CASSSGQGAVAFF. In nucleotides, the CDR3 is TGCGCCAGCAGCTCCGGGCAGGGGGCGGTAGCTTTCTTT.

This clonotype was observed at least ten times. The rearrangement uses TRBV2 and TRBJ2-2; the D is unclear. Between the trimmed V and J ends, which lost 3 bases and 0 bases, there was a span of 8 bases. Looked up from germline, CDR1 is SNHLY and CDR2 is FYNNEI. The CDR3 sequence is 15 residues long. In nucleotides, the CDR3 is TGTGCCAGCAGTGAGTGGACGTCGAACACCGGGGAGCTGTTTTTT. Its translation: CASSEWTSNTGELFF.

This clonotype was seen a few times. This chain links TRBV7-2 with TRBJ2-1, with 11 bases that match TRBD2. The CDR3 is 15 amino acids. CDR1 is SGHTA and CDR2 is FQGNSA in the germline V gene. V was clipped by 2 bases and J by 8 bases; unmatched bases: 5. CDR3 bases: TGTGCCAGCAGCTTATCGGGACTAGCGGCACATGAGCAGTTCTTC. It codes for CASSLSGLAAHEQFF.

CDR3 residues: CSVAGAFNQPQHF. DNA for the CDR3: TGCAGCGTTGCCGGGGCTTTCAATCAGCCCCAGCATTTT. The chain uses TRBV29-1 and TRBJ1-5; D might be TRBD1 (5 bases). This CDR3 has 13 amino acids. The V gene lost 4 bases and the J gene lost 3 bases, with 10 bases spanning the gap. Germline CDR1 reads SQVTM; CDR2 reads ANQGSEA.

The chain recombines TRBV13 with TRBJ2-7, with 8 bases aligning to TRBD1. The CDR3 is 14 amino acids. Germline assignment: CDR1 PRHDT and CDR2 FYEKMQ (reference sequence). The V gene end was trimmed by 5 bases and the J gene end by 7 bases; junction bases not matched to a gene: 10. CDR3 amino acids: CASSPPTGAKEQYF. The DNA of the CDR3 is TGTGCCAGCAGCCCCCCGACAGGGGCCAAGGAGCAGTACTTC.

This clonotype was picked up many times. The J gene is TRBJ1-1, the V gene TRBV28; D is unresolved. Looked up from germline, CDR1 is MDHEN and CDR2 is SYDVKM. V was cut by 6 bases and J by 1 base, with 12 bases left in between. The CDR3 loop spans 14 amino acids. The CDR3 region is CASRAGPSNTEAFF. The CDR3 region has the DNA TGTGCCAGCAGGGCCGGGCCCTCGAACACTGAAGCTTTCTTT. Using reference TRBV28 and TRBJ1-1 for the parts outside the CDR3, the full variable domain is DVKVTQSSRYLVKRTGEKVFLECVQDMDHENMFWYRQDPGLGLRLIYFSYDVKMKEKGDIPEGYSVSREKKERFSLILESASTNQTSMYLCASRAGPSNTEAFFGQGTRLTVV.

This clonotype was detected ten times or more. V and J are TRBV6-5 and TRBJ1-5; no definite D call. The germline gives CDR1 MNHEY, CDR2 SVGAGI. The CDR3 consists of 14 residues. The V end was cut by 1 base, the J end by 5 bases, with 9 bases between. The CDR3, as DNA: TGTGCCAGCAGTTACTATAGCAGTTATCAGCCCCAGCATTTT. Translating it yields CASSYYSSYQPQHF.

V is TRBV20-1 and J is TRBJ2-3; 10 nucleotides match TRBD2. The germline gives CDR1 DFQATT, CDR2 SNEGSKA (reference sequence). J gave up 5 bases and V 0 bases, and 8 bases lay outside the gene matches. The CDR3 runs 16 residues. Here the CDR3 reads CSARDMSGRAGDTQYF. The DNA for the CDR3 is TGCAGTGCTAGAGATATGAGCGGGAGGGCCGGAGATACGCAGTATTTT.

This clonotype was observed a few times. The V gene is TRBV3-1, the J gene TRBJ1-1, with D possibly matching TRBD1 (5 bases). There are 13 residues in the CDR3. The V gene lost 3 bases and the J gene lost 1 base, with 6 bases spanning the gap. Per the germline V gene, CDR1 is LGHDT and CDR2 is YNNKEL (reference sequence). CDR3 nucleotides: TGTGCCAGCAGCCAGACAGAGAACACTGAAGCTTTCTTT. This gives the protein CASSQTENTEAFF.

The sample holds a few counts of this clonotype. The V gene is TRBV20-1, the J gene TRBJ2-7; no reliable D call. The germline gives CDR1 DFQATT, CDR2 SNEGSKA (reference sequence). V was shortened by 0 bases and J by 0 bases, with 9 bases between the two germline ends. The CDR3 is 14 residues long. The chain's CDR3 is CSARDRSYSYEQYF. In DNA form, the CDR3 reads TGCAGTGCTAGAGACAGGTCTTACTCCTACGAGCAGTACTTC.

This clonotype was counted a few times. The CDR3 DNA sequence: TGCAGTGCTGCAATTTCCGGGGACACAGATACGCAGTATTTT. Protein product: CSAAISGDTDTQYF. The chain is built from TRBV20-1 and TRBJ2-3, with a possible D match to TRBD2 (5 bases). This CDR3 has 14 amino acids. The V end was cut by 5 bases, the J end by 2 bases, with 14 bases between. CDR1 and CDR2 (germline): DFQATT, SNEGSKA (reference sequence).

This clonotype was picked up a small number of times. This chain uses TRBV7-2 with TRBJ1-3; the D gene is possibly TRBD1 (6 bases). Germline assignment: CDR1 SGHTA and CDR2 FQGNSA. The ends were cut back, 3 bases at V and 10 bases at J, with 10 bases in the middle. The CDR3 has 12 residues. The CDR3 reads CASSLSGTTIYF. As DNA, the CDR3 is TGTGCCAGCAGCTTGTCCGGGACAACCATATATTTT. Together with reference TRBV7-2 and TRBJ1-3, the CDR3 gives the full variable domain: GAGVSQSPSNKVTEKGKDVELRCDPISGHTALYWYRQSLGQGLEFLIYFQGNSAPDKSGLPSDRFSAERTGGSVSTLTIQRTQQEDSAVYLCASSLSGTTIYFGEGSWLTVV.

This clonotype was seen just once. One end of the junction fails to match germline, which may point to a read error. The DNA for the CDR3 is TGCAGCGTTAAAGAGGGACTCATGAACACTGAAGCTTTCTTT. It is translated as CSVKEGLMNTEAFF. The chain is built from TRBV29-1 and TRBJ1-1, with D possibly TRBD1 on 5 matching bases. This CDR3 contains 14 residues. CDR1 SQVTM and CDR2 ANQGSEA come from the germline V gene. The whole variable domain, filled in from reference TRBV29-1 and TRBJ1-1, reads SAVISQKPSRDICQRGTSLTIQCQVDSQVTMMFWYRQQPGQSLTLIATANQGSEATYESGFVIDKFPISRPNLTFSTLTVSNMSPEDSSIYLCSVKEGLMNTEAFFGQGTRLTVV.

This clonotype has only a few counts. The chain recombines TRBV7-9 with TRBJ2-1; D is ambiguous. This CDR3 region has 14 residues. The V gene's germline CDR1 is SEHNR and CDR2 FQNEAQ (reference sequence). Trimming left V 5 bases short and J 2 bases short, with 10 bases between. The DNA for the CDR3 is TGTGCCAGCAGCATCCGGCCCCCCTACAATGAGCAGTTCTTC. The encoded protein is CASSIRPPYNEQFF.

This clonotype was recorded a few times. The chain has TRBV7-9 and TRBJ2-3; TRBD2 aligns across 7 bases. Germline assignment: CDR1 SEHNR and CDR2 FQNEAQ (reference sequence). Trimming cost V 4 bases and J 4 bases; bases outside gene matches: 11. CDR3 length: 16 residues. CDR3 sequence (DNA): TGTGCCAGCAGCTCCAACCGAGGCGGGAGTGCAGATACGCAGTATTTT. Amino acid sequence: CASSSNRGGSADTQYF.

The rearrangement joins TRBV9 to TRBJ2-3, with 12 bases that match TRBD1. The CDR3 spans 16 residues. CDR1 is SGDLS and CDR2 is YYNGEE in the germline V gene. J gave up 5 bases and V 0 bases, and 4 bases lay outside the gene matches. In DNA, the CDR3 is TGTGCCAGCAGCGTAGAGGGACAGGGGGCTGGAGATACGCAGTATTTT. Its protein is CASSVEGQGAGDTQYF.

J is TRBJ2-7 and V is TRBV29-1; D may be TRBD2 (6 bases). The CDR3 is 13 amino acids. Germline V gives CDR1 SQVTM, CDR2 ANQGSEA. V gave up 4 bases and J gave up 3 bases, with 13 bases separating them. The DNA for the CDR3 is TGCAGCGTTGGGGGGGTCGGAGACTACGAGCAGTACTTC. It translates to CSVGGVGDYEQYF.

In this sample, this clonotype turned up many times. The gene calls are TRBV5-1 and TRBJ2-1; D possibly corresponds to TRBD1 (6 bases). Trimming took 4 bases from V and 2 from J, leaving 13 bases between them. This CDR3 has 15 residues. Germline V gives CDR1 SGHRS, CDR2 YFSETQ. The DNA for the CDR3 is TGCGCCAGCAGCACCGGGACACCGCCCTACAATGAGCAGTTCTTC. This gives the protein CASSTGTPPYNEQFF.

This clonotype was counted only a few times. This chain connects TRBV4-2 to TRBJ2-5; perhaps TRBD2 as D (7 bases). The CDR3 extends over 17 amino acids. Germline V CDR1 and CDR2: LGHNA, YNFKEQ. V was trimmed by 1 base and J by 5 bases, leaving 20 bases between them. CDR3 coding DNA: TGTGCCAGCAGCCAAGGGAAGGTTGGGGGGGGGCCGGAGACCCAGTACTTC. This encodes CASSQGKVGGGPETQYF.